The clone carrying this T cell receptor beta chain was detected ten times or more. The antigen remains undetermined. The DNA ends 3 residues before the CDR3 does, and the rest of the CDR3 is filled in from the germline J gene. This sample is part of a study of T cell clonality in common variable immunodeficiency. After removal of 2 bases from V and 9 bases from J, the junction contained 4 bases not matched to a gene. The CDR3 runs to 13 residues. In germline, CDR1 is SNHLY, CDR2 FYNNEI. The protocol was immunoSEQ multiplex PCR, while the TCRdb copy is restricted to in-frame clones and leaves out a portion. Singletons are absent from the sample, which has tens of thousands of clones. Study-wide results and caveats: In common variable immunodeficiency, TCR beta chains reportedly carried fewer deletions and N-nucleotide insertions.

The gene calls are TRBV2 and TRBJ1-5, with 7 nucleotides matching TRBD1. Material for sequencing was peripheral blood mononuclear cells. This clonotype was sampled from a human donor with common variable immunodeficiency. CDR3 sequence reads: CASSETGVLPQHF. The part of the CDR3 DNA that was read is TGTGCCAGCAGTGAAACAGGGGTCTTGCCC.